This T cell receptor (beta chain) was obtained from a study of cytomegalovirus exposure and HLA in healthy donors. PCR employed 60 Vbeta and 13 Jbeta primers. Clones were sequenced by immunoSEQ multiplex PCR, and TCRdb holds only the in-frame ones, with some missing. The repertoire includes over 35,000 clones, about 50% of them detected once, and 9.5% to 13% sits in the top ten. The V gene end was trimmed by 4 bases and the J gene end by 4 bases; junction bases not matched to a gene: 8. Germline loops: CDR1 SQVTM, CDR2 ANQGSEA. CDR3 length equals 14 residues. Sequenced material: PBMCs. The source is a human donor in good health. This chain uses TRBV29-1 with TRBJ1-2; 8 bases map to TRBD1. CDR3 protein: CSVVAGGQRYGYTF. As DNA, the CDR3 is TGCAGCGTTGTGGCAGGGGGCCAACGCTATGGCTACACCTTC.